Listed below are T cell receptor beta chains from one sample, sequenced in a study of OX40 agonist ivuxolimab in advanced cancers. Clones were sequenced by immunoSEQ multiplex PCR, and TCRdb holds only the in-frame ones, with some missing. The sample includes over 30,000 clones, 82% seen only once; the top ten take about 20%. Sample: CD4+ or CD8+ T cells sorted from blood, taken in a trial of the OX40 agonist ivuxolimab. Receptor source: an adult with an advanced solid tumor such as melanoma, head and neck, liver or kidney cancer. Both conserved end residues are part of each CDR3. Fields, in order: CDR3 length, V gene, D gene, clone size, J gene, CDR3 protein, CDR3 DNA. A D gene is named only where the DNA matches it firmly. Not all rows give a size; the values are once, few, many and, for expanded clones, a class.

len: 11; v_gene: TRBV20-1; d_gene: .; abundance: .; j_gene: TRBJ1-5; CDR3aa: CSASLNQPQHF; CDR3nt: TGCAGTGCTAGCCTTAATCAGCCCCAGCATTTT
len: 15; v_gene: TRBV19; d_gene: .; abundance: .; j_gene: TRBJ1-2; CDR3aa: CASSNLGEPVLGYTF; CDR3nt: TGTGCCAGTAGTAACCTAGGAGAGCCTGTCCTTGGCTACACCTTC
len: 13; v_gene: TRBV5-1; d_gene: .; abundance: .; j_gene: TRBJ2-7; CDR3aa: CASSPPTPYEQYF; CDR3nt: TGCGCCAGCAGCCCACCCACGCCCTACGAGCAGTACTTC
len: 16; v_gene: TRBV18; d_gene: .; abundance: .; j_gene: TRBJ2-1; CDR3aa: CASSPSIRVSYNEQFF; CDR3nt: TGTGCCAGCTCACCAAGTATTAGGGTTTCCTACAATGAGCAGTTCTTC
len: 13; v_gene: TRBV19; d_gene: .; abundance: .; j_gene: TRBJ2-5; CDR3aa: CASSSGDLETQYF; CDR3nt: TGTGCCAGTAGTAGCGGGGACTTGGAGACCCAGTACTTC
len: 14; v_gene: TRBV11-1; d_gene: TRBD1; abundance: .; j_gene: TRBJ2-7; CDR3aa: CASSPRDRTYEQYF; CDR3nt: TGTGCCAGCAGCCCAAGGGACAGGACCTACGAGCAGTACTTC
len: 14; v_gene: TRBV6-5; d_gene: TRBD1; abundance: .; j_gene: TRBJ1-1; CDR3aa: CASRPDRGRTEAFF; CDR3nt: TGTGCCAGCAGACCCGACAGGGGGCGAACTGAAGCTTTCTTT
len: 14; v_gene: TRBV10-3; d_gene: TRBD1; abundance: .; j_gene: TRBJ1-2; CDR3aa: CAIMSPGTGLGYTF; CDR3nt: TGTGCCATCATGTCCCCCGGGACAGGTCTAGGCTACACCTTC
len: 14; v_gene: TRBV11-2; d_gene: .; abundance: .; j_gene: TRBJ1-1; CDR3aa: CASSSHPGYTEAFF; CDR3nt: TGTGCCAGCAGCTCCCACCCAGGATACACTGAAGCTTTCTTT
len: 13; v_gene: TRBV4-1; d_gene: .; abundance: .; j_gene: TRBJ2-7; CDR3aa: CASSQAATYEQYF; CDR3nt: TGCGCCAGCAGCCAAGCAGCAACCTACGAGCAGTACTTC
len: 14; v_gene: TRBV19; d_gene: .; abundance: few; j_gene: TRBJ1-5; CDR3aa: CASSLWDDNQPQHF; CDR3nt: TGTGCCAGTAGTCTGTGGGACGACAATCAGCCCCAGCATTTT
len: 19; v_gene: TRBV5-1; d_gene: TRBD1; abundance: .; j_gene: TRBJ2-5; CDR3aa: CASSSRVMSGQGALVTQYF; CDR3nt: TGCGCCAGCAGCTCCCGGGTGATGTCGGGACAGGGGGCGTTAGTGACCCAGTACTTC
len: 12; v_gene: TRBV5-1; d_gene: .; abundance: .; j_gene: TRBJ2-3; CDR3aa: CASSETTDTQYF; CDR3nt: TGCGCCAGCAGCGAGACCACAGATACGCAGTATTTT
len: 15; v_gene: TRBV5-1; d_gene: .; abundance: .; j_gene: TRBJ2-3; CDR3aa: CASSLGGLDIRTQYF; CDR3nt: TGCGCCAGCAGCCTCGGGGGGCTAGATATACGTACACAGTATTTT
len: 13; v_gene: TRBV7-2; d_gene: .; abundance: .; j_gene: TRBJ1-5; CDR3aa: CASSFSDIQPQHF; CDR3nt: TGTGCCAGCAGCTTTTCCGACATTCAGCCCCAGCATTTT
len: 14; v_gene: TRBV5-1; d_gene: .; abundance: .; j_gene: TRBJ2-5; CDR3aa: CASSAGTFQETQYF; CDR3nt: TGCGCCAGCAGCGCAGGGACTTTTCAAGAGACCCAGTACTTC
len: 11; v_gene: TRBV30; d_gene: .; abundance: .; j_gene: TRBJ2-5; CDR3aa: CAWRQWQTQYF; CDR3nt: TGTGCCTGGAGACAGTGGCAGACCCAGTACTTC
len: 14; v_gene: TRBV2; d_gene: TRBD1; abundance: .; j_gene: TRBJ2-2; CDR3aa: CASSGQGLTGELFF; CDR3nt: TGTGCCAGCAGCGGACAGGGACTCACCGGGGAGCTGTTTTTT
len: 17; v_gene: TRBV6-1; d_gene: .; abundance: .; j_gene: TRBJ2-1; CDR3aa: CASSGGPFRGDYNEQFF; CDR3nt: TGTGCCAGCAGTGGAGGTCCCTTTCGCGGAGACTACAATGAGCAGTTCTTC
len: 13; v_gene: TRBV19; d_gene: TRBD1; abundance: .; j_gene: TRBJ1-5; CDR3aa: CASSVQGDQPQHF; CDR3nt: TGTGCCAGTAGTGTACAGGGGGACCAGCCCCAGCATTTT
len: 16; v_gene: TRBV9; d_gene: TRBD2; abundance: .; j_gene: TRBJ2-1; CDR3aa: CASSGGAGGPYNEQFF; CDR3nt: TGTGCCAGCAGCGGAGGAGCGGGGGGACCGTACAATGAGCAGTTCTTC
len: 14; v_gene: TRBV30; d_gene: .; abundance: .; j_gene: TRBJ1-4; CDR3aa: CAWSAGVTNEKLFF; CDR3nt: TGTGCCTGGAGTGCCGGGGTCACTAATGAAAAACTGTTTTTT
len: 15; v_gene: TRBV7-6; d_gene: .; abundance: .; j_gene: TRBJ1-1; CDR3aa: CASSGRTAQNTEAFF; CDR3nt: TGTGCCAGCAGCGGTCGGACGGCCCAGAACACTGAAGCTTTCTTT
len: 16; v_gene: TRBV9; d_gene: TRBD1; abundance: .; j_gene: TRBJ1-3; CDR3aa: CASSETGLWAGNTIYF; CDR3nt: TGTGCCAGCAGCGAGACAGGGTTATGGGCTGGAAACACCATATATTTT
len: 16; v_gene: TRBV5-1; d_gene: .; abundance: once; j_gene: TRBJ2-3; CDR3aa: CASSLGNSYSTDTQYF; CDR3nt: TGCGCCAGCAGCTTGGGGAACTCCTATAGCACAGATACGCAGTATTTT
len: 17; v_gene: TRBV7-9; d_gene: TRBD2; abundance: .; j_gene: TRBJ2-3; CDR3aa: CASSSDVAGERRYTQYF; CDR3nt: TGTGCCAGCAGCTCAGACGTAGCGGGAGAAAGGCGTTATACGCAGTATTTT